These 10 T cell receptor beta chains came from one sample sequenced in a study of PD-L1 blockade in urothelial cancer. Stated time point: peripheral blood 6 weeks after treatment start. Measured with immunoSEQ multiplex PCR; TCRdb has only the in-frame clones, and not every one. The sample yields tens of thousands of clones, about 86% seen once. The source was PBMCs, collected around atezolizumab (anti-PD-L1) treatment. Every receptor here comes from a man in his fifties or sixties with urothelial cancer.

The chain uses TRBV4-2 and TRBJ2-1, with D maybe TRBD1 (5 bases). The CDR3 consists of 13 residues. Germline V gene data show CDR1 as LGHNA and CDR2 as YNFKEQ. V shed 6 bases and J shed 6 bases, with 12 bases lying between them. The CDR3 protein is CASSLTGPNEQFF. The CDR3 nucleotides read TGTGCCAGCAGTTTAACAGGCCCCAATGAGCAGTTCTTC.

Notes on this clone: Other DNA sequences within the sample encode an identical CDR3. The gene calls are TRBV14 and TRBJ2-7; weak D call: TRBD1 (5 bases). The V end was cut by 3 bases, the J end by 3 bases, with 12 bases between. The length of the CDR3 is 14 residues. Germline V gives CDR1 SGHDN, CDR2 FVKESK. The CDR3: CASSQGPTVYEQYF. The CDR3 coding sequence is TGTGCCAGCAGCCAGGGCCCGACAGTCTACGAGCAGTACTTC.

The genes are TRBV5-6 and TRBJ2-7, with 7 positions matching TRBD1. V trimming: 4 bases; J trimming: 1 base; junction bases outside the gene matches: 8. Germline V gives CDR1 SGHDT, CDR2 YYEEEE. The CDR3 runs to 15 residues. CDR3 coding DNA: TGTGCCAGCAGCACCCGACAGGGTGATTCCTACGAGCAGTACTTC. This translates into CASSTRQGDSYEQYF.

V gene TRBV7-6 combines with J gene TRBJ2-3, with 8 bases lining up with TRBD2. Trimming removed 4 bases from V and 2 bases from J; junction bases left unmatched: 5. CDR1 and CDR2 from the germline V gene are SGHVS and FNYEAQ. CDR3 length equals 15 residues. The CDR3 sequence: CASSSSGGATDTQYF. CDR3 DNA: TGTGCCAGCAGCTCCTCCGGGGGGGCCACAGATACGCAGTATTTT. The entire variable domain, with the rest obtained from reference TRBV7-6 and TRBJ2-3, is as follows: GAGVSQSPRYKVTKRGQDVALRCDPISGHVSLYWYRQALGQGPEFLTYFNYEAQQDKSGLPNDRFSAERPEGSISTLTIQRTEQRDSAMYRCASSSSGGATDTQYFGPGTRLTVL.

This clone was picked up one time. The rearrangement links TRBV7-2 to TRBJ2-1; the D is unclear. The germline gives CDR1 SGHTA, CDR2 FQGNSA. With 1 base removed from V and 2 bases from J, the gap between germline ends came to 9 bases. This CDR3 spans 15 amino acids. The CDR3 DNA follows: TGTGCCAGCAGCTTAGAACGTCAGGCCTACAATGAGCAGTTCTTC. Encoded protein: CASSLERQAYNEQFF. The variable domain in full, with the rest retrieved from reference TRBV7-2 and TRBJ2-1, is GAGVSQSPSNKVTEKGKDVELRCDPISGHTALYWYRQSLGQGLEFLIYFQGNSAPDKSGLPSDRFSAERTGGSVSTLTIQRTQQEDSAVYLCASSLERQAYNEQFFGPGTRLTVL.

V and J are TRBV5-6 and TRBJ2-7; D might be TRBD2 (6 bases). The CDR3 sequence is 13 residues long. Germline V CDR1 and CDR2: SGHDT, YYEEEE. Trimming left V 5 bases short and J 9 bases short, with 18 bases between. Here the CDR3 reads CASSPGVETGQYF. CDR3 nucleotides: TGTGCCAGCAGTCCGGGGGTTGAGACGGGGCAGTACTTC.

The CDR3 region has the DNA TGTGCCAGCTCGGCGACAGGGATGTACGGCAATCAGCCCCAGCATTTT. It translates to CASSATGMYGNQPQHF. The chain uses TRBV18 and TRBJ1-5; 7 nucleotides align to TRBD1. Germline V lookup: CDR1 KGHSH, CDR2 LQKENI. V shed 6 bases and J 2 bases; nucleotides not matched to a gene: 10. The CDR3 has 16 residues.

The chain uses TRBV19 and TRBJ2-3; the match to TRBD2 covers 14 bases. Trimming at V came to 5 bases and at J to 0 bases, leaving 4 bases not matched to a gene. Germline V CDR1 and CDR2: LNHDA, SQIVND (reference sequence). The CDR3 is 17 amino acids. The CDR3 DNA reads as TGTGCCAGTAGTCTTGGACTAGCGGGGGGCAGCACAGATACGCAGTATTTT. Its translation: CASSLGLAGGSTDTQYF. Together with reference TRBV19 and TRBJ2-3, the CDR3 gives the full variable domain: DGGITQSPKYLFRKEGQNVTLSCEQNLNHDAMYWYRQDPGQGLRLIYYSQIVNDFQKGDIAEGYSVSREKKESFPLTVTSAQKNPTAFYLCASSLGLAGGSTDTQYFGPGTRLTVL.

CDR3 bases: TGTGCCAGCAGGGCCAGGGGGCGCGGAGAAAAACTGTTTTTT. Its protein is CASRARGRGEKLFF. The V gene is TRBV2, the J gene TRBJ1-4, with TRBD1 identical over 8 bases. Per the germline V gene, CDR1 is SNHLY and CDR2 is FYNNEI. Unmatched junction bases numbered 8, after V lost 6 bases and J lost 8 bases. The CDR3 spans 14 residues.

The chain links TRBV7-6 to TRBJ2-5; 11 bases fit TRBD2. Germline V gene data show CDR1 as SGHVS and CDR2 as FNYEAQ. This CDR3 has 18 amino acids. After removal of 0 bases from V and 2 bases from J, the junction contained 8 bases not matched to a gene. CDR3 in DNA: TGTGCCAGCAGCTTAGCGTTTAGCGGGGGGGCCGGACAAGAGACCCAGTACTTC. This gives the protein CASSLAFSGGAGQETQYF.